This is a list of T cell receptor beta chains from one sample in a study of cytomegalovirus exposure and HLA in healthy donors. The assay was immunoSEQ multiplex PCR, and TCRdb's table has in-frame clones only and misses some. The sample records about 200,000 clones, 70% to 80% being singletons. Sequencing used PBMCs. Every receptor here comes from a male donor in good health and CMV-seropositive. Each CDR3 is given with its conserved first and last residue. D genes are given only for firm matches. Expanded clones are given a class, and other clones once, few, many or no size at all.

CDR3aa,CDR3nt,j_gene,v_gene,d_gene,abundance
CASSLYRGDEQFF,TGTGCCAGCAGCTTATACAGGGGAGATGAGCAGTTCTTC,TRBJ2-1,TRBV7-3,TRBD1,NA
CAISVENPSSYNEQFF,TGTGCCATCAGTGTGGAGAACCCTAGCTCCTACAATGAGCAGTTCTTC,TRBJ2-1,TRBV10-3,NA,NA
CASRTAGATNEKLFF,TGTGCCAGCAGGACCGCCGGGGCAACTAATGAAAAACTGTTTTTT,TRBJ1-4,TRBV5-4,NA,NA
CASSFWGSGGHTDTQYF,TGTGCCAGCAGCTTCTGGGGTAGCGGGGGACATACAGATACGCAGTATTTT,TRBJ2-3,TRBV7-9,TRBD2,NA
CASSLRRTSETQYF,TGTGCCAGCAGCCTCAGACGGACTTCGGAGACCCAGTACTTC,TRBJ2-5,TRBV7-2,NA,NA
CASSQGPTGGGNTIYF,TGTGCCAGCAGCCAAGGGCCGACAGGGGGTGGAAACACCATATATTTT,TRBJ1-3,TRBV4-2,TRBD1,NA
CASSPGLAGAFDEQFF,TGTGCCAGCAGCCCGGGACTAGCGGGAGCTTTCGATGAGCAGTTCTTC,TRBJ2-1,TRBV9,TRBD2,NA
CASSVGTGVYNEQFF,TGTGCCAGCAGCGTAGGGACAGGGGTTTATAATGAGCAGTTCTTC,TRBJ2-1,TRBV9,TRBD1,NA
CASSIPGLAGVNTGELFF,TGTGCCAGTAGTATACCGGGACTAGCGGGAGTGAACACCGGGGAGCTGTTTTTT,TRBJ2-2,TRBV19,TRBD2,NA
CASSRRDRVDYGYTF,TGTGCCAGCAGCCGGAGGGACAGGGTCGACTATGGCTACACCTTC,TRBJ1-2,TRBV7-2,TRBD1,NA
CASRPTGGNTEAFF,TGTGCCAGCAGACCGACAGGGGGCAACACTGAAGCTTTCTTT,TRBJ1-1,TRBV28,TRBD1,NA
CASSPQGGAKGTQYF,TGTGCCAGCAGCCCTCAGGGGGGAGCGAAGGGTACGCAGTATTTT,TRBJ2-3,TRBV7-9,NA,NA
CASSLTSGVGYTF,TGTGCCAGCAGCTTAACGTCAGGGGTGGGCTACACCTTC,TRBJ1-2,TRBV7-3,NA,NA
CASSGASVWETQYF,TGTGCCAGCAGTGGGGCTAGCGTCTGGGAGACCCAGTACTTC,TRBJ2-5,TRBV28,NA,NA
CASSLGANEKLFF,TGCGCCAGCAGCTTGGGGGCCAATGAAAAACTGTTTTTT,TRBJ1-4,TRBV5-1,NA,NA
CASSWGGNTEAFF,TGCGCCAGCAGCTGGGGGGGGAACACTGAAGCTTTCTTT,TRBJ1-1,TRBV5-1,NA,NA
CASSKGCLLGLIQETQYF,TGTGCCAGCAGCAAAGGGTGCCTACTGGGACTGATCCAAGAGACCCAGTACTTC,TRBJ2-5,TRBV21-1,NA,NA
CASSPRKGQLTEAFF,TGTGCCAGCTCACCGCGTAAGGGACAGCTCACTGAAGCTTTCTTT,TRBJ1-1,TRBV18,TRBD1,few
CAISGKAAQETQYF,TGTGCCATCAGCGGTAAGGCGGCACAAGAGACCCAGTACTTC,TRBJ2-5,TRBV10-3,NA,NA
CASGLASGAGELFF,TGTGCTAGTGGTTTGGCCTCAGGGGCCGGGGAGCTGTTTTTT,TRBJ2-2,TRBV12-5,NA,NA
CASSIDPGTGELFF,TGTGCCAGTAGTATAGATCCCGGGACAGGGGAGCTGTTTTTT,TRBJ2-2,TRBV19,NA,NA
CASSSGLLSYNEQFF,TGTGCTAGCAGCTCGGGACTCCTCTCCTACAATGAGCAGTTCTTC,TRBJ2-1,TRBV7-7,NA,NA
CASSLPRNTEAFF,TGTGCCAGCAGCTTACCCCGGAACACTGAAGCTTTCTTT,TRBJ1-1,TRBV7-2,NA,NA
CASSLPQRGLAQETQYF,TGTGCCAGCAGCTTGCCCCAAAGGGGATTGGCCCAAGAGACCCAGTACTTC,TRBJ2-5,TRBV5-4,NA,few
CATPGGMGGETQYF,TGTGCCACCCCAGGGGGAATGGGGGGAGAGACCCAGTACTTC,TRBJ2-5,TRBV19,NA,NA
CASSIDRGGGRAKNIQYF,TGTGCCAGTAGTATAGATCGGGGCGGGGGCCGTGCCAAAAACATTCAGTACTTC,TRBJ2-4,TRBV19,NA,NA
CASRPTGTRNSPLHF,TGTGCCAGCAGGCCCACCGGGACAAGAAATTCACCCCTCCACTTT,TRBJ1-6,TRBV27,NA,NA
CASSLNSYGYTF,TGTGCCAGCAGTTTAAACAGCTATGGCTACACCTTC,TRBJ1-2,TRBV28,NA,NA
CASSGGASGGLRETQYF,TGTGCCAGCAGCGGGGGGGCTAGCGGGGGCCTTCGAGAGACCCAGTACTTC,TRBJ2-5,TRBV9,TRBD2,NA
CASSLGARGRLDEQFF,TGTGCCAGCAGTTTGGGGGCCAGGGGGCGTCTCGATGAGCAGTTCTTC,TRBJ2-1,TRBV28,TRBD1,few
CAIRDPNDRFLYGYTF,TGTGCCATCAGGGACCCGAATGACAGGTTTCTTTATGGCTACACCTTC,TRBJ1-2,TRBV10-3,NA,NA
CASSLLAGATGELFF,TGTGCCAGCAGCTTATTAGCGGGGGCCACCGGGGAGCTGTTTTTT,TRBJ2-2,TRBV7-2,TRBD2,once
CASRSGWQALNIQYF,TGTGCCAGCAGGTCGGGATGGCAGGCTCTAAACATTCAGTACTTC,TRBJ2-4,TRBV27,NA,few
CASSQDRSGGEQFF,TGCGCCAGCAGCCAAGATCGGTCCGGCGGTGAGCAGTTCTTC,TRBJ2-1,TRBV4-1,NA,few
CAIGLASGIIDTQYF,TGTGCCATCGGGCTCGCTAGCGGGATTATAGATACGCAGTATTTT,TRBJ2-3,TRBV10-3,TRBD2,NA
CASSVVGGQETQYF,TGTGCCAGCAGCGTAGTTGGGGGGCAAGAGACCCAGTACTTC,TRBJ2-5,TRBV9,NA,NA
CASSKDSSGNTIYF,TGTGCCAGCAGCAAAGACAGCTCTGGAAACACCATATATTTT,TRBJ1-3,TRBV21-1,NA,NA